This record covers a single TCR beta chain. Some clones are missing from TCRdb's copy, which holds only in-frame ones; the method was immunoSEQ multiplex PCR. The top ten clones hold 8% of a sample with 110,000 to 150,000 clones, around 81% of them seen once. The data were obtained in a study of blood T cell repertoires in COVID-19. About the study: Both acute and convalescent COVID-19 samples were obtained from the United States, Italy and Spain.

The receptor was derived from a human donor in a cohort sampled during active COVID-19. Sequences were obtained from peripheral blood.

The chain's CDR3 is CASIPRTGVYTGELFF. The CDR3 region has the DNA TGTGCCAGCATTCCAAGGACAGGGGTTTACACCGGGGAGCTGTTTTTT. The genes are TRBV2 and TRBJ2-2, with 9 bases lining up with TRBD1. This CDR3 has 16 amino acids. V was pared by 7 bases and J by 3 bases, with 9 bases of the junction left unmatched. The germline V gene encodes CDR1 SNHLY and CDR2 FYNNEI.